This T cell receptor beta chain was captured by sequencing in a study of T cell repertoires in cytomegalovirus infection. Turning to the study itself: Signatures in public TCR beta sequences pointed to both CMV infection and matching HLA type.

The length of the CDR3 is 16 residues. Germline V lookup: CDR1 MNHNS, CDR2 SASEGT. V lost 0 bases, J lost 4 bases, and 13 bases lay in between. TCRdb redid the calling of the reads with MiXCR, one entry per CDR3 protein. The table includes about 450,000 distinct CDR3 sequences, roughly 30% detected once. Findings and caveats of the study: There were carriers of CMV plus the relevant HLA, and cumulative public TCR beta family frequency identified them. HLA-C-restricted TCR beta clonotypes specific for CMV led the ex vivo response.

This clonotype occurred a few times. Its antigen is not identified. The clonotype originates from a human donor in good health (CMV status not recorded). Some clones in this sample may be carry-over from other donors' samples. The J gene is TRBJ2-1, the V gene TRBV6-1; possibly TRBD1 for D (6 bases). Sequenced input: PBMCs. The CDR3 sequence is CASSEARQAPYNEQFF. The DNA for the CDR3 is TGTGCCAGCAGTGAAGCGAGACAGGCCCCTTACAATGAGCAGTTCTTC.